One sample yielded the 27 T cell receptor beta chains listed below, sequenced in a study of a mutant IDH1 vaccine in newly diagnosed glioma. Assay: immunoSEQ multiplex PCR; the TCRdb copy retains only in-frame clones and omits some. This table has 50,000 to 70,000 clones, 74% appearing once. Noted time point: week 35, safety follow-up. Doses comprised 300 ug of mutant IDH1 20-mer peptide each, plus topical imiquimod. Antigens of these TCRs are unknown. The sample in question was PBMCs, obtained from a glioma patient whose treatment included an IDH1 peptide vaccine. The source of these receptors is a man aged 50 to 60 with glioma.

This sequence joins TRBV6-5 and TRBJ1-2; 7 bases match TRBD1. Germline assignment: CDR1 MNHEY and CDR2 SVGAGI. The V segment lost 2 bases and the J segment 8 bases; nucleotides outside the gene matches: 8. The CDR3 is 14 residues long. The CDR3 DNA reads as TGTGCCAGCAGTTACCTGGGACAGCCTGGCGGCTACACCTTC. Protein sequence: CASSYLGQPGGYTF.

The rearrangement links TRBV15 to TRBJ2-7; D gene ambiguous. The germline V gene has CDR1 LNHNV and CDR2 YYDKDF (reference sequence). V was cut by 4 bases and J by 7 bases, with 20 bases left in between. This CDR3 spans 15 amino acids. The CDR3 here is CATSILRAETGEQYF. The CDR3 DNA reads TGTGCCACCAGCATACTCCGGGCCGAAACTGGGGAGCAGTACTTC.

This clone was observed a single time. The gene calls are TRBV18 and TRBJ1-5; no clear D. V lost 5 bases, J lost 0 bases, and 14 bases lay in between. This CDR3 spans 16 amino acids. Per germline, CDR1 KGHSH and CDR2 LQKENI. The CDR3 is CASSIGTEYSNQPQHF. CDR3 DNA: TGTGCCAGCTCAATTGGAACGGAGTATAGCAATCAGCCCCAGCATTTT.

The rearrangement joins TRBV5-1 to TRBJ2-5; TRBD1 matches at 9 bases. The CDR3 consists of 14 residues. The germline V gene encodes CDR1 SGHRS and CDR2 YFSETQ. V was clipped by 2 bases and J by 5 bases; unmatched bases: 4. This chain's CDR3 is CASSFGTGYETQYF. The CDR3, as DNA: TGCGCCAGCAGCTTCGGGACAGGGTACGAGACCCAGTACTTC.

V usage is TRBV18 and J usage is TRBJ2-6; tentative D call: TRBD2 (7 bases). In germline, CDR1 is KGHSH, CDR2 LQKENI. CDR3 length: 16 amino acids. V lost 6 bases and J lost 1, with 13 bases in between. The CDR3 bases are TGTGCCAGCTCCCTGAGGGGGGGGTCTGGGGCCAACGTCCTGACTTTC. It yields the protein CASSLRGGSGANVLTF.

V usage is TRBV5-1 and J usage is TRBJ2-1; 8 nucleotides agree with TRBD2. The CDR3 is 13 residues long. With V trimmed by 7 bases and J by 4 bases, 4 bases remained unmatched. Per the germline V gene, CDR1 is SGHRS and CDR2 is YFSETQ. The CDR3 here is CASREGGYNEQFF. In DNA form, the CDR3 reads TGCGCCAGCCGGGAGGGGGGTTACAATGAGCAGTTCTTC.

This sequence joins TRBV19 and TRBJ1-4, with D tentatively TRBD1 (6 bases). There are 14 residues in the CDR3. The V gene lost 3 bases and the J gene lost 8 bases, with 13 bases spanning the gap. Looked up from germline, CDR1 is LNHDA and CDR2 is SQIVND (reference sequence). DNA of the CDR3: TGTGCCAGTAGTATTCAGGGGCCTAGGGAAAAACTGTTTTTT. The encoded protein is CASSIQGPREKLFF.

CDR3: CASSSLGRDEQFF. The CDR3 region has the DNA TGTGCCAGCAGCTCCCTGGGTCGGGATGAGCAGTTCTTC. This chain connects TRBV5-4 to TRBJ2-1; D is uncertain. CDR3 size: 13 residues. Per the germline V gene, CDR1 is SGHNT and CDR2 is YYREEE (reference sequence). Trimming removed 3 bases at V and 8 bases at J, with 12 bases between.

This sequence joins TRBV29-1 and TRBJ2-2, with D maybe TRBD1 (5 bases). The CDR3 sequence is 12 residues long. Trimming shortened V by 6 bases and J by 7 bases, and 12 bases separated the two germline ends. Germline V gene data show CDR1 as SQVTM and CDR2 as ANQGSEA. CDR3 coding DNA: TGCAGCGTCAGGGAACTCAGCGGGGAGCTGTTTTTT. Residues: CSVRELSGELFF.

This clone was picked up a small number of times. Other DNA sequences within the sample encode an identical CDR3. This chain joins TRBV30 and TRBJ1-2; maybe TRBD1 (6 bases). CDR3 length: 12 amino acids. V gave up 5 bases and J gave up 2 bases, with 9 bases separating them. CDR1 and CDR2 from the germline V gene are GTSNPN and SVGIG (reference sequence). The CDR3 is CAWEGGNYGYTF. For the CDR3, the DNA is TGTGCCTGGGAGGGGGGAAACTATGGCTACACCTTC.

The sample holds a few counts of this clone. The chain uses TRBV19 and TRBJ1-2; maybe TRBD1 (5 bases). V lost 5 bases to trimming and J lost 3 bases, with 10 bases between them. Germline CDR1 and CDR2: LNHDA and SQIVND (reference sequence). The CDR3 loop spans 13 amino acids. The CDR3 loop is CASSLGRYYGYTF. The CDR3 coding sequence is TGTGCCAGTAGTCTGGGACGCTACTATGGCTACACCTTC.

This clone was seen a handful of times. V and J are TRBV7-9 and TRBJ1-5; D gene uncertain. Germline V lookup: CDR1 SEHNR, CDR2 FQNEAQ (reference sequence). The CDR3 loop spans 13 amino acids. V lost 1 base, J lost 6 bases, and 7 bases lay in between. The CDR3 nucleotides read TGTGCCAGCAGCTTAGGTGGGAGTCAGCCCCAGCATTTT. Amino acid sequence: CASSLGGSQPQHF.

The chain links TRBV28 to TRBJ2-7, with D perhaps assigned TRBD1 or TRBD2 (5 bases each). Between the trimmed V and J ends, which lost 4 bases and 5 bases, there was a span of 18 bases. This CDR3 comprises 15 residues. Germline V gene lookup returns CDR1 MDHEN and CDR2 SYDVKM. CDR3 region: CASSYRDPARDEQYF. In nucleotides, the CDR3 is TGTGCCAGCAGTTACCGGGACCCCGCTCGGGACGAGCAGTACTTC.

CDR3 region: CASSPEDRPYEQYF. The CDR3 DNA reads TGTGCCAGCAGCCCCGAGGACAGGCCCTACGAGCAGTACTTC. The chain joins TRBV9 to TRBJ2-7, with 7 positions matching TRBD1. Germline V lookup: CDR1 SGDLS, CDR2 YYNGEE. V trimming: 4 bases; J trimming: 2 bases; junction bases outside the gene matches: 6. The CDR3 covers 14 residues.

The genes are TRBV29-1 and TRBJ2-7, with D maybe TRBD1 (6 bases). The CDR3 loop spans 14 amino acids. V was pared by 6 bases and J by 5 bases, with 20 bases between. Germline V gives CDR1 SQVTM, CDR2 ANQGSEA. CDR3 coding DNA: TGCAGCGTATCTCATTTTGCGACAGGAGACGAGCAGTACTTC. It specifies CSVSHFATGDEQYF.

This chain uses TRBV9 with TRBJ2-7, with 7 positions matching TRBD1. This CDR3 is built from 14 residues. J gave up 3 bases and V 4 bases, and 7 bases lay outside the gene matches. Looked up from germline, CDR1 is SGDLS and CDR2 is YYNGEE. This CDR3 reads CASSFRDSNYEQYF. In DNA form, the CDR3 reads TGTGCCAGCAGCTTCCGGGACAGCAACTACGAGCAGTACTTC.

J is TRBJ1-2 and V is TRBV30; the D gene is possibly TRBD1 (6 bases). This CDR3 is 15 amino acids long. Germline V gene sequence: CDR1 GTSNPN, CDR2 SVGIG (reference sequence). Trimming stripped 0 bases from V and 2 bases from J, with 13 bases between. This CDR3 is CAWSVIPGANYGYTF. In nucleotides, the CDR3 is TGTGCCTGGAGTGTAATACCAGGGGCCAACTATGGCTACACCTTC.

A single count supports this clone. V and J are TRBV7-4 and TRBJ1-4; 8 bases agree with TRBD1. This CDR3 is built from 15 residues. Germline-derived CDR1 and CDR2 are SGHVT and SQSDAQ. V lost 4 bases, J lost 5 bases, and 6 bases stayed unmatched. The CDR3 nucleotides are TGTGCCAGCAGCTATAGGGACAGGAAAAATGAAAAACTGTTTTTT. Amino acids: CASSYRDRKNEKLFF.

Only one count was recorded for this clone. The rearrangement joins TRBV28 to TRBJ2-2; D is unresolved. Trimming left V 5 bases short and J 0 bases short, with 13 bases between. The CDR3 length is 16 residues. The germline CDR1 and CDR2 sequences are MDHEN and SYDVKM. The CDR3 here is CASSLPGLTNTGELFF. The CDR3 DNA follows: TGTGCCAGCAGTCTCCCCGGGCTGACGAACACCGGGGAGCTGTTTTTT.

The rearrangement joins TRBV7-9 to TRBJ1-5, with D unclear. The germline gives CDR1 SEHNR, CDR2 FQNEAQ (reference sequence). Trimming shortened V by 1 base and J by 6 bases, and 10 bases separated the two germline ends. This CDR3 contains 14 residues. The CDR3 coding sequence is TGTGCCAGCAGCTTAGATCTGGACCGTCAGCCCCAGCATTTT. Protein: CASSLDLDRQPQHF. The variable domain in full, with the rest retrieved from reference TRBV7-9 and TRBJ1-5, is DTGVSQNPRHKITKRGQNVTFRCDPISEHNRLYWYRQTLGQGPEFLTYFQNEAQLEKSRLLSDRFSAERPKGSFSTLEIQRTEQGDSAMYLCASSLDLDRQPQHFGDGTRLSIL.

This clone was detected only once. The chain is built from TRBV5-4 and TRBJ1-2, with 8 bases aligning to TRBD1. Germline CDR1 is SGHNT and CDR2 is YYREEE (reference sequence). J gave up 2 bases and V 9 bases, and 12 bases lay outside the gene matches. This CDR3 is built from 15 residues. CDR3 sequence: CAITGGKSGNYGYTF. The CDR3, as DNA: TGTGCCATTACAGGGGGAAAATCGGGGAACTATGGCTACACCTTC. Full variable domain (missing parts from reference TRBV5-4 and TRBJ1-2): ETGVTQSPTHLIKTRGQQVTLRCSSQSGHNTVSWYQQALGQGPQFIFQYYREEENGRGNFPPRFSGLQFPNYSSELNVNALELDDSALYLCAITGGKSGNYGYTFGSGTRLTVV.

This rearrangement joins TRBV4-2 to TRBJ2-1; D possibly corresponds to TRBD1 (5 bases). The germline CDR1 and CDR2 sequences are LGHNA and YNFKEQ. Trimming removed 3 bases from V and 4 bases from J, with 7 bases in between. The CDR3 consists of 13 residues. The CDR3 DNA sequence: TGTGCCAGCAGCCATACAGGTTACAATGAGCAGTTCTTC. Protein sequence: CASSHTGYNEQFF.

The chain is built from TRBV27 and TRBJ1-5; the D gene is possibly TRBD1 (5 bases). The CDR3 runs 14 residues. Germline values: CDR1 MNHEY, CDR2 SMNVEV (reference sequence). V gave up 5 bases and J gave up 1 base, with 9 bases separating them. This CDR3 reads CASSPDRSNQPQHF. Here the CDR3 DNA reads TGTGCCAGCAGTCCCGACAGAAGCAATCAGCCCCAGCATTTT.

The chain joins TRBV5-6 to TRBJ2-5; D not certain. The CDR3 covers 11 residues. Germline CDR1 SGHDT, CDR2 YYEEEE. V dropped 2 bases and J dropped 5 bases, with 4 bases sitting between them. The DNA for the CDR3 is TGTGCCAGCAGCTTACGGGAGACCCAGTACTTC. It codes for CASSLRETQYF.

This clone is a singleton in its sample. The CDR3 here is CASRLYCVSSNSGANVLTF. CDR3 coding DNA: TGTGCAAGTCGCTTATACTGTGTCAGCTCAAACTCTGGGGCCAACGTCCTGACTTTC. The rearrangement joins TRBV12-2 to TRBJ2-6. TRBV12-2 has pseudogene status. The CDR3 is 19 amino acids.

The J gene is TRBJ2-1, the V gene TRBV29-1; maybe TRBD2 (5 bases). CDR3 length: 12 residues. The V end lost 1 base, the J end lost 10 bases, and 11 bases lay between the germline ends. Germline assignment: CDR1 SQVTM and CDR2 ANQGSEA. CDR3 sequence reads: CSVEVTTGEQFF. The CDR3 DNA follows: TGCAGCGTTGAAGTCACAACGGGAGAGCAGTTCTTC.

This chain joins TRBV27 and TRBJ1-1; TRBD1 matches at 7 bases. The germline V gene has CDR1 MNHEY and CDR2 SMNVEV (reference sequence). This CDR3 is built from 14 residues. V gave up 7 bases and J gave up 3 bases; unmatched junction bases: 8. The CDR3 loop reads CASKQGQAYTEAFF. As DNA, the CDR3 is TGTGCCAGCAAACAAGGACAGGCTTACACTGAAGCTTTCTTT.